A single sample is the source of the 21 T cell receptor beta chains below, sequenced in a study of read filtering for tumor transcriptome and immune sequencing. Molecular barcoded adaptors covering alpha/delta and beta/gamma chains were used on around 400 ng RNA. Each CDR3 protein is one row after TCRdb ran MiXCR on the reads. The sample holds approximately 93,000 distinct CDR3 sequences; roughly 21% are singletons and the top ten take approximately 10%. Source material: a population of CD138-negative cells sorted from bone marrow. The receptors were gathered from a donor over 35 with multiple myeloma.

The sample holds many counts of this clonotype. This chain joins TRBV30 and TRBJ1-1, with a weak D call TRBD1 (5 bases). The V and J ends lost 3 bases and 10 bases respectively, with 15 bases between them. CDR3 length: 12 amino acids. Germline V gives CDR1 GTSNPN, CDR2 SVGIG (reference sequence). The CDR3 region is CAWRGPVGGAFF. CDR3 in DNA: TGTGCCTGGAGGGGCCCAGTGGGGGGAGCTTTCTTT.

As to this clonotype: A much larger clone lies a single base off, so this may be a read error. The V call is TRBV28, the J call TRBJ1-6; TRBD1 matches at 7 bases. There are 13 residues in the CDR3. V lost 9 bases to trimming and J lost 4 bases; unmatched junction nucleotides: 3. CDR1 and CDR2 from the germline V gene are MDHEN and SYDVKM. In DNA form, the CDR3 reads TGTGCCAGTGGGACAGCTTATAATTCACCCCTCCACTTT. It specifies CASGTAYNSPLHF.

This clonotype came up many times. The V gene is TRBV6-5, the J gene TRBJ2-3; TRBD2 matches at 15 bases. CDR1 and CDR2 (germline): MNHEY, SVGAGI. This CDR3 is built from 17 residues. V gave up 6 bases and J gave up 6 bases; unmatched junction bases: 10. Here the CDR3 reads CASSYNGLAGGQDTQYF. The CDR3, as DNA: TGTGCCAGCAGCTATAACGGACTAGCGGGGGGGCAGGATACGCAGTATTTT.

This clonotype was detected ten times or more. The chain has TRBV2 and TRBJ2-3, with D perhaps TRBD1 (5 bases). The germline CDR1 and CDR2 sequences are SNHLY and FYNNEI. Deletions cut 6 bases from V and 4 bases from J, with 17 bases between. The CDR3 is 15 residues long. Written as DNA, the CDR3 is TGTGCCAGCAGGAGCAGTTCTCAGGGTTCAGATACGCAGTATTTT. Encoded protein: CASRSSSQGSDTQYF.

On this clonotype: A clone one base away is much larger, so this may be a read error. The J gene is TRBJ2-7, the V gene TRBV3-1; D is tentatively TRBD1 or TRBD2 (5 bases each). CDR3 size: 16 residues. Looked up from germline, CDR1 is LGHDT and CDR2 is YNNKEL (reference sequence). The CDR3: CAISQQSWGSRYEQYF. In DNA, the CDR3 is TGTGCCATCAGCCAACAAAGCTGGGGGTCCCGCTACGAGCAGTACTTC.

This clonotype was counted between two and nine times. The chain joins TRBV6-2 or TRBV6-3 to TRBJ1-5; D gene uncertain. The CDR3 extends over 13 amino acids. CDR1 is MNHEY and CDR2 is SVGEGT in the germline V gene. Trimming stripped 5 bases from V and 2 bases from J, with 7 bases between. The CDR3 coding sequence is TGTGCCAGCAGTCCCCGAGGCAATCAGCCCCAGCATTTT. Its protein product is CASSPRGNQPQHF.

Only one count was recorded for this clonotype. The junction departs from the called germline gene at one end, perhaps through a read error. J is TRBJ1-2 and V is TRBV12-3 or TRBV12-4; possibly TRBD1 for D (6 bases). The CDR3 sequence is 14 residues long. CDR3 DNA sequence: TGTGCCAGCAGCGGGACATCCAAGGTCTATGGCTATACCTTC. Translated: CASSGTSKVYGYTF.

Comment on this clonotype: One end of the junction does not line up with germline, which may come from a read error. The rearrangement links TRBV9 to TRBJ2-6; D is unclear. The CDR3 is 16 residues long. Germline V gene data show CDR1 as SGDLS and CDR2 as YYNGEE. The CDR3 DNA follows: TGTGCTAGCATCGTAGCTCCAGGCTCTGGGGCCAACGTCCTGACTTTC. Translation gives CASIVAPGSGANVLTF.

This clonotype was observed a handful of times. This may be a read error: a much more frequent sequence differs by one nucleotide. V usage is TRBV7-2 and J usage is TRBJ1-1; no clear D. The length of the CDR3 is 14 residues. In germline, CDR1 is SGHTA, CDR2 FQGNSA. V lost 6 bases to trimming and J lost 9 bases, with 20 bases between them. CDR3 nucleotide sequence: TGTGCCAGCAGTCTCCTACGGGGTGGGCAAAAAGCTTTCTTT. It specifies CASSLLRGGQKAFF.

This clonotype appeared a few times. This chain links TRBV7-6 with TRBJ1-1; no definite D call. Between the trimmed V and J ends, which lost 0 bases and 4 bases, there was a span of 6 bases. Germline CDR1 SGHVS, CDR2 FNYEAQ. This CDR3 is built from 13 residues. CDR3 loop: CASSLAGITEAFF. The CDR3 coding sequence is TGTGCCAGCAGCTTAGCGGGCATCACTGAAGCTTTCTTT.

This clonotype was observed at least ten times. V and J are TRBV29-1 and TRBJ2-5, with D perhaps TRBD2 (7 bases). Germline V gene sequence: CDR1 SQVTM, CDR2 ANQGSEA. V was cut by 0 bases and J by 5 bases, with 16 bases left in between. This CDR3 comprises 15 residues. The CDR3 is CSVEDIRGRGETQYF. CDR3 nucleotides: TGCAGCGTTGAAGATATTCGGGGGCGGGGGGAGACCCAGTACTTC.

This clonotype was seen at least ten times. The chain links TRBV10-1 to TRBJ2-1; D ambiguous. The V gene lost 3 bases and the J gene lost 5 bases, with 8 bases spanning the gap. The CDR3 runs 13 residues. Germline assignment: CDR1 WNHNN and CDR2 SYGVQD (reference sequence). The CDR3 bases are TGCGCCAGCAGTGACTGGTACAACAATGAGCAGTTCTTC. Translation: CASSDWYNNEQFF.

The V call is TRBV30, the J call TRBJ1-1; D is unresolved. V was clipped by 6 bases and J by 4 bases, with 15 bases between them. The CDR3 has 13 residues. Germline V lookup: CDR1 GTSNPN, CDR2 SVGIG (reference sequence). The CDR3 protein is CACHGQVGTEAFF. Here the CDR3 DNA reads TGTGCCTGCCATGGCCAGGTGGGCACTGAAGCTTTCTTT.

The chain recombines TRBV29-1 with TRBJ1-1; maybe TRBD1 (5 bases). The germline V gene has CDR1 SQVTM and CDR2 ANQGSEA. V was cut by 4 bases and J by 0 bases, with 15 bases left in between. The CDR3 totals 15 residues. CDR3 sequence (DNA): TGCAGCGTTGTAGGGTTTGGGACTATGAACACTGAAGCTTTCTTT. This gives the protein CSVVGFGTMNTEAFF.

This chain connects TRBV7-9 to TRBJ1-1; possible D gene TRBD1, 6 bases. Germline V lookup: CDR1 SEHNR, CDR2 FQNEAQ (reference sequence). V was pared by 3 bases and J by 1 base, with 9 bases between. This CDR3 region has 14 residues. The CDR3 region is CASSFSQGNTEAFF. The CDR3 nucleotides read TGTGCCAGCAGCTTCTCACAGGGGAACACTGAAGCTTTCTTT. Using reference TRBV7-9 and TRBJ1-1 for the parts outside the CDR3, the full variable domain is DTGVSQNPRHKITKRGQNVTFRCDPISEHNRLYWYRQTLGQGPEFLTYFQNEAQLEKSRLLSDRFSAERPKGSFSTLEIQRTEQGDSAMYLCASSFSQGNTEAFFGQGTRLTVV.

This clonotype was seen many times. The V and J genes are TRBV5-1 and TRBJ1-1, with 11 positions matching TRBD1. Per the germline V gene, CDR1 is SGHRS and CDR2 is YFSETQ. There are 16 residues in the CDR3. The J segment lost 5 bases and the V segment lost 4 bases, leaving 10 bases of the junction unmatched. CDR3 DNA: TGCGCCAGCAGCCTGCAAGGACAGGGGGCAATGACTGAAGCTTTCTTT. This translates into CASSLQGQGAMTEAFF.

A word on this clonotype: Given a much more abundant clone one base away, this may be a read error. The chain joins TRBV10-3 to TRBJ1-1; D uncertain. CDR1 and CDR2 from the germline V gene are ENHRY and SYGVKD. The CDR3 covers 16 residues. CDR3 DNA: TGCGCCAGCAGCCCCGGTCCCATGTGGGAAAACACTGAAGCTTTCTTT. Translating gives CASSPGPMWENTEAFF.

This clonotype showed up many times. This chain connects TRBV28 to TRBJ1-1; D unclear. The V gene lost 0 bases and the J gene lost 0 bases, with 8 bases spanning the gap. The germline CDR1 and CDR2 sequences are MDHEN and SYDVKM. The CDR3 length is 15 residues. The CDR3 is CASSLWRDLNTEAFF. CDR3 in DNA: TGTGCCAGCAGTTTATGGCGAGACTTGAACACTGAAGCTTTCTTT. Complete variable domain (other parts from reference TRBV28 and TRBJ1-1): DVKVTQSSRYLVKRTGEKVFLECVQDMDHENMFWYRQDPGLGLRLIYFSYDVKMKEKGDIPEGYSVSREKKERFSLILESASTNQTSMYLCASSLWRDLNTEAFFGQGTRLTVV.

As concerns this clonotype: One base away lies a much larger clone, so this may be a sequencing read error. The chain carries TRBV3-1 and TRBJ2-3; 8 positions agree with TRBD1. This CDR3 spans 16 amino acids. CDR1 is LGHDT, CDR2 YNNKEL, per germline (reference sequence). The CDR3 protein is CASRYSGTGSTDAQYF. The CDR3 nucleotides are TGTGCCAGCAGGTACAGTGGGACAGGCAGCACAGATGCGCAGTATTTT.

This clonotype came up many times. This sequence joins TRBV20-1 and TRBJ2-3; D assignment may be TRBD1 or TRBD2 (6 bases each). V lost 5 bases and J 4 bases, leaving 19 bases between the germline ends. The CDR3 has 15 amino acids. Germline V gene sequence: CDR1 DFQATT, CDR2 SNEGSKA (reference sequence). In DNA, the CDR3 is TGCAGTGCTGCCATCTGGGGGGCGCAGCCAGATACGCAGTATTTT. As protein: CSAAIWGAQPDTQYF.

This clonotype has ten or more counts. This sequence joins TRBV7-9 and TRBJ1-1, with no clear D. This CDR3 contains 13 residues. Germline lookup yields CDR1 SEHNR and CDR2 FQNEAQ (reference sequence). V lost 5 bases and J lost 0, with 7 bases in between. CDR3 DNA: TGTGCCAGCAGCAACAGCATGAACACTGAAGCTTTCTTT. Its translation: CASSNSMNTEAFF.